The 7 T cell receptor beta chains given below trace back to one sample, sequenced in a study of OX40 agonist ivuxolimab in advanced cancers. Here immunoSEQ multiplex PCR was the method, and the copy in TCRdb shows in-frame clones only, minus some. The data contain about 64,000 clones, 75% to 90% of them singletons. The source material was CD4+ or CD8+ T cells sorted from blood, sampled in a trial of the OX40 agonist ivuxolimab. The receptors shown here come from an adult with an advanced solid tumor such as melanoma, head and neck, liver or kidney cancer.

This clone was recorded once. CDR3 nucleotides: TGTGCCAGCAGTCCGAGCAATCAGCCCCAGCATTTT. As protein: CASSPSNQPQHF. The gene calls are TRBV27 and TRBJ1-5; unclear D gene. The V gene's germline CDR1 is MNHEY and CDR2 SMNVEV (reference sequence). Deletions cut 5 bases from V and 1 base from J, with 3 bases between. The CDR3 sequence is 12 residues long.

V usage is TRBV4-1 and J usage is TRBJ2-2; D gene ambiguous. The CDR3 consists of 13 residues. Germline V gene lookup returns CDR1 MGHRA and CDR2 YSYEKL. Trimming cost V 3 bases and J 8 bases, with 10 bases left between them. This CDR3 is CASSHTSSGELFF. The CDR3 region has the DNA TGCGCCAGCAGCCACACGAGTTCGGGGGAGCTGTTTTTT.

V gene TRBV5-4 combines with J gene TRBJ2-7, with D unresolved. Between the trimmed V and J ends, which lost 1 base and 7 bases, there was a span of 9 bases. Germline V CDR1 and CDR2: SGHNT, YYREEE (reference sequence). The CDR3 spans 12 residues. CDR3: CASSLMGKEQYF. For the CDR3, the DNA is TGTGCCAGCAGCTTGATGGGGAAAGAGCAGTACTTC.

This chain connects TRBV29-1 to TRBJ1-5; 11 bases line up with TRBD1. Germline V CDR1 and CDR2: SQVTM, ANQGSEA. The J segment lost 0 bases and the V segment lost 3 bases, leaving 7 bases of the junction unmatched. The CDR3 totals 17 residues. The CDR3 reads CSVDRDRGSGSNQPQHF. The DNA for the CDR3 is TGCAGCGTTGATCGGGACAGGGGGTCGGGTAGCAATCAGCCCCAGCATTTT. The whole variable domain, filled in from reference TRBV29-1 and TRBJ1-5, reads SAVISQKPSRDICQRGTSLTIQCQVDSQVTMMFWYRQQPGQSLTLIATANQGSEATYESGFVIDKFPISRPNLTFSTLTVSNMSPEDSSIYLCSVDRDRGSGSNQPQHFGDGTRLSIL.

The chain links TRBV27 to TRBJ2-3, with a tentative D call TRBD2 (5 bases). From germline, CDR1 is MNHEY and CDR2 SMNVEV (reference sequence). The CDR3 has 16 residues. Trimming stripped 2 bases from V and 2 bases from J, with 14 bases between. The CDR3 region is CASSLILGGPTDTQYF. CDR3 nucleotide sequence: TGTGCCAGCAGTTTAATACTTGGCGGGCCCACAGATACGCAGTATTTT.

The chain links TRBV28 to TRBJ2-1; D remains ambiguous. Deletions cut 8 bases from V and 7 bases from J, with 12 bases between. Per the germline V gene, CDR1 is MDHEN and CDR2 is SYDVKM. The CDR3 is 12 residues long. The DNA of the CDR3 is TGTGCCAGCTCCCTCCAAGGGAATGAGCAGTTCTTC. Residues: CASSLQGNEQFF.

The rearrangement links TRBV6-5 to TRBJ2-7, with D tentatively TRBD1 or TRBD2 (5 bases each). The CDR3 is 15 amino acids. V was cut by 5 bases and J by 2 bases, with 16 bases left in between. Germline V gene data show CDR1 as MNHEY and CDR2 as SVGAGI. The DNA for the CDR3 is TGTGCCAGCAGTCCGAACCGGGACGGGGCCTACGAGCAGTACTTC. Its translation is CASSPNRDGAYEQYF.